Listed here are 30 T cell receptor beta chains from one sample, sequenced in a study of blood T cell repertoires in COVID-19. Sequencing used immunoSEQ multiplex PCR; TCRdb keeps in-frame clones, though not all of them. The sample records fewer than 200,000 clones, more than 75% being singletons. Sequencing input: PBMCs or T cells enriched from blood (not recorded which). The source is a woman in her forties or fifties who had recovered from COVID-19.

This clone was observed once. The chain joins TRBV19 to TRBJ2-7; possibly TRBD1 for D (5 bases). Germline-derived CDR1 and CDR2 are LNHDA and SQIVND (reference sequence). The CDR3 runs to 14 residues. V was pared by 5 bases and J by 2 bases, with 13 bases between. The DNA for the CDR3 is TGTGCCAGTAGTCGAACCCTGGGGCCCTACGAGCAGTACTTC. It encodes CASSRTLGPYEQYF.

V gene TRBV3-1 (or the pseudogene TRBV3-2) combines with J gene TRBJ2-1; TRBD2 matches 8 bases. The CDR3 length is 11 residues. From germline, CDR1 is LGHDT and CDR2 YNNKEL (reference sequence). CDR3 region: CAASGYNEQFF. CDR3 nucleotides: TGTGCGGCTAGCGGGTACAATGAGCAGTTCTTC.

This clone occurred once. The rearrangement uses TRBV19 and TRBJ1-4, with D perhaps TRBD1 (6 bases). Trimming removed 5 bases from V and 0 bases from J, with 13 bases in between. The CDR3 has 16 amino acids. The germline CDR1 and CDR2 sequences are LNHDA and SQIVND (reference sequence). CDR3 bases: TGTGCCAGTAGTGCCCATCACAGGGCAACTAATGAAAAACTGTTTTTT. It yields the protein CASSAHHRATNEKLFF.

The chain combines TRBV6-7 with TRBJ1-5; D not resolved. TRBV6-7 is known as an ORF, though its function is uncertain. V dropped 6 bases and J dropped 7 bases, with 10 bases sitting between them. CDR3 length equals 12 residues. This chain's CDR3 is CASRPTTQPQHF. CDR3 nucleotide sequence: TGTGCCAGCAGGCCTACTACACAGCCCCAGCATTTT.

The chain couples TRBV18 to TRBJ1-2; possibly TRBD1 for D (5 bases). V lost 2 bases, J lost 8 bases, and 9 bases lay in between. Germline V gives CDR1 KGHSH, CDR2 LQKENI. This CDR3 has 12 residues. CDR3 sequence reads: CASSPTTDGYTF. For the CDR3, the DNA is TGTGCCAGCTCACCAACGACAGACGGCTACACCTTC.

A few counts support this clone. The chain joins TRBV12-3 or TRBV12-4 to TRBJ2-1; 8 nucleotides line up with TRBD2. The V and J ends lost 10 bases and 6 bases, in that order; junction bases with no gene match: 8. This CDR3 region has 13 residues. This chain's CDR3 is CAIISGEGNEQFF. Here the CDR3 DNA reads TGTGCCATCATTAGCGGGGAAGGCAATGAGCAGTTCTTC.

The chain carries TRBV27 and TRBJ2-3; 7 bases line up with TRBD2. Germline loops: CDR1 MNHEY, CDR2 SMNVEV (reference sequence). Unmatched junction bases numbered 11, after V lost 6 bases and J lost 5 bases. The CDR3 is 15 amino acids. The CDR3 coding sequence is TGTGCCAGCAGCCCCGTGGGAGGGAGAGGAGATACGCAGTATTTT. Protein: CASSPVGGRGDTQYF.

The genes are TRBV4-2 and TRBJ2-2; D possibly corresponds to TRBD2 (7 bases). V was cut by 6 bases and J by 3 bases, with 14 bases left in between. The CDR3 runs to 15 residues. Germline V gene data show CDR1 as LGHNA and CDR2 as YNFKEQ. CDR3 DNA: TGTGCCAGCAGTCATCCGGGGGGCGACACCGGGGAGCTGTTTTTT. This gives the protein CASSHPGGDTGELFF.

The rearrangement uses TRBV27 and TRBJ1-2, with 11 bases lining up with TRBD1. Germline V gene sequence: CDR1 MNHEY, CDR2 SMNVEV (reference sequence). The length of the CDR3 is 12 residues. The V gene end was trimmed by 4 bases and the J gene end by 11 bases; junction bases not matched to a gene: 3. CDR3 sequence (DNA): TGTGCCAGCAGTTGGACAGGGGGCTCATACACCTTC. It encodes CASSWTGGSYTF.

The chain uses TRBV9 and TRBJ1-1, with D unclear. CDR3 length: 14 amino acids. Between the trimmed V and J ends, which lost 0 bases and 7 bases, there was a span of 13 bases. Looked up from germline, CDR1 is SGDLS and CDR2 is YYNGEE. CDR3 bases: TGTGCCAGCAGCGTAGGGGTGGCGACAATTGAAGCTTTCTTT. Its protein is CASSVGVATIEAFF.

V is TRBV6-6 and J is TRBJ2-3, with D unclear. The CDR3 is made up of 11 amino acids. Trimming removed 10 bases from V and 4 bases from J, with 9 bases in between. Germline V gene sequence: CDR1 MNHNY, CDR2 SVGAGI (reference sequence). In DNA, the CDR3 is TGTGCCACCTCCGACTCAGATACGCAGTATTTT. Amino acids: CATSDSDTQYF.

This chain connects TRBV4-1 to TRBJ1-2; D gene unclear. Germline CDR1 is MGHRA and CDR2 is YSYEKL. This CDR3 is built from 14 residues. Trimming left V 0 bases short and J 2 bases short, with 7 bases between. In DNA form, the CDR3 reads TGCGCCAGCAGCCAAGATATACGGAACTATGGCTACACCTTC. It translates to CASSQDIRNYGYTF.

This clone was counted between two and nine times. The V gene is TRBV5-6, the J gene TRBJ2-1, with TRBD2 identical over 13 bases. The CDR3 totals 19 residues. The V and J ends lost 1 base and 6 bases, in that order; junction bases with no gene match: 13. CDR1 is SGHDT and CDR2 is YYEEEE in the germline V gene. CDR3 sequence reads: CASSLKLAGGPSHSNEQFF. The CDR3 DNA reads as TGTGCCAGCAGCTTGAAACTAGCGGGAGGGCCCAGCCACTCCAATGAGCAGTTCTTC.

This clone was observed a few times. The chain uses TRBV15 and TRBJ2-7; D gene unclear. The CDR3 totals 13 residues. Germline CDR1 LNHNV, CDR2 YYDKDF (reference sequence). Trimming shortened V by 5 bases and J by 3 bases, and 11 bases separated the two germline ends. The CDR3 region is CATSGGFGYEQYF. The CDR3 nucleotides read TGTGCCACCAGCGGCGGTTTTGGCTACGAGCAGTACTTC.

The chain's CDR3 is CASSLASSGRGAKTQYF. The DNA for the CDR3 is TGCGCCAGCAGCTTGGCGTCTAGCGGGAGGGGTGCGAAGACCCAGTACTTC. The chain couples TRBV5-1 to TRBJ2-5, with TRBD2 matching over 12 bases. J was trimmed by 6 bases and V by 0 bases; bases with no gene match: 9. This CDR3 comprises 17 residues. Germline V gene data show CDR1 as SGHRS and CDR2 as YFSETQ.

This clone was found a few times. The CDR3 DNA reads as TGTGCCTGCGCTCAGGGTACAGGAGCCAACTATGGCTACACCTTC. Amino acid sequence: CACAQGTGANYGYTF. The rearrangement joins TRBV2 to TRBJ1-2, with a possible D match to TRBD1 (5 bases). CDR3 length: 15 residues. Between the trimmed V and J ends, which lost 11 bases and 2 bases, there was a span of 21 bases. Looked up from germline, CDR1 is SNHLY and CDR2 is FYNNEI.

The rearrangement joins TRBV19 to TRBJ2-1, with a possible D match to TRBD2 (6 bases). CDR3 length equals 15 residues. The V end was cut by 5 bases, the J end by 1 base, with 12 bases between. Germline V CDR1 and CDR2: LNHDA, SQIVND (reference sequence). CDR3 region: CASSSSGLSYNEQFF. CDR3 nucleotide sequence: TGTGCCAGTAGTTCGAGCGGGTTGTCCTACAATGAGCAGTTCTTC.

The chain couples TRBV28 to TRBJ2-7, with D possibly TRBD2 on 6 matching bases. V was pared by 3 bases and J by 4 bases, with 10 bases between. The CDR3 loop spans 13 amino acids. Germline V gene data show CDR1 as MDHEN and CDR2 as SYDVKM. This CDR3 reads CASSFMAGYEQYF. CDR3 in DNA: TGTGCCAGCAGTTTCATGGCGGGGTACGAGCAGTACTTC.

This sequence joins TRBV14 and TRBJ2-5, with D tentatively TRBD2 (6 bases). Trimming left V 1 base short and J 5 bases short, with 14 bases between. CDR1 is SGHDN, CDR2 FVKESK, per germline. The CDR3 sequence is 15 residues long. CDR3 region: CASSQGASVGETQYF. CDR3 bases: TGTGCCAGCAGCCAAGGGGCTAGCGTGGGGGAGACCCAGTACTTC.

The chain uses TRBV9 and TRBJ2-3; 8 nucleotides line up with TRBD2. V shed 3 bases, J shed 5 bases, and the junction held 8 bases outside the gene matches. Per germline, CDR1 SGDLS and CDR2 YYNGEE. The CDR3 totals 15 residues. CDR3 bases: TGTGCCAGCAGCGCCTCGGGAGGGCCTGGAGATACGCAGTATTTT. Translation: CASSASGGPGDTQYF.

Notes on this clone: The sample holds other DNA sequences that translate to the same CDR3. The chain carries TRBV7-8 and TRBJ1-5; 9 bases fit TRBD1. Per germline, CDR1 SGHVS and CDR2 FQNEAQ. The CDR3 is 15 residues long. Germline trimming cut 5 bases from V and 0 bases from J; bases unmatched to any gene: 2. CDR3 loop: CASSRDRASNQPQHF. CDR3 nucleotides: TGTGCCAGCAGCCGGGACAGGGCTAGCAATCAGCCCCAGCATTTT.

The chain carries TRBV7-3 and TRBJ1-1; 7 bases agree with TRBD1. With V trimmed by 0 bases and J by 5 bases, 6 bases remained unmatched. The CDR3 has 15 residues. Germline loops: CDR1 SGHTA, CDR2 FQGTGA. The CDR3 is CASSLTGRGDTEAFF. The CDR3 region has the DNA TGTGCCAGCAGCTTAACAGGCAGGGGGGATACTGAAGCTTTCTTT.

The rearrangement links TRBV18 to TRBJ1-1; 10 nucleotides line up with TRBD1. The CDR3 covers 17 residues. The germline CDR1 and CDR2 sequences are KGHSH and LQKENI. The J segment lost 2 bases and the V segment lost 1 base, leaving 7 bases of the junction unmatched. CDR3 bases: TGTGCCAGCTCACCACGGGGACAGGGGCCTCAAAACACTGAAGCTTTCTTT. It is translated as CASSPRGQGPQNTEAFF.

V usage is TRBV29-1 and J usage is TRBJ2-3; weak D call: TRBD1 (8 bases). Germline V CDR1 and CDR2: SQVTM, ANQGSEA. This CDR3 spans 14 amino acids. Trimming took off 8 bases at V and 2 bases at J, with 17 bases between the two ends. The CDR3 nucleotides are TGCAGCACCGGACAGGGACTAACCACAGATACGCAGTATTTT. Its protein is CSTGQGLTTDTQYF.

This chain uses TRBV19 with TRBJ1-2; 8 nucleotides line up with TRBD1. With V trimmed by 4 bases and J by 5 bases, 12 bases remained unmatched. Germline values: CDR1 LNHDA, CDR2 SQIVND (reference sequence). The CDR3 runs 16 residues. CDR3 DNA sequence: TGTGCCAGTAGTAGCCGACAGGGGTCCCCAAATTATGGCTACACCTTC. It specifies CASSSRQGSPNYGYTF.

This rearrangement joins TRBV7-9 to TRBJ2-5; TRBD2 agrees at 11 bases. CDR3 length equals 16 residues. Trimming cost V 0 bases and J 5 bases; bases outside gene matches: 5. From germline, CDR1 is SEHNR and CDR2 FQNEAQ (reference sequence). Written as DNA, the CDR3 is TGTGCCAGCAGCTTAGCGCAGACTAGCGGGACGGAGACCCAGTACTTC. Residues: CASSLAQTSGTETQYF.

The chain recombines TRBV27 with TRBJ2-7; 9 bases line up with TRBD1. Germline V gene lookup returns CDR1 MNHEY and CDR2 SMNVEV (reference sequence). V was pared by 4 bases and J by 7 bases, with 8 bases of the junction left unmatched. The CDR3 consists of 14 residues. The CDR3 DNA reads TGTGCCAGCAGTTGGGGACAGGGTTCGAGGGAGCAGTACTTC. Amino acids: CASSWGQGSREQYF.

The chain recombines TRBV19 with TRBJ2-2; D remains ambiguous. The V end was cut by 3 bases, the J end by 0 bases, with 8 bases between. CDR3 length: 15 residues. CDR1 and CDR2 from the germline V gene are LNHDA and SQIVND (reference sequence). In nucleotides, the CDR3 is TGTGCCAGTAGTATTCCCCTAGCGAACACCGGGGAGCTGTTTTTT. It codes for CASSIPLANTGELFF.

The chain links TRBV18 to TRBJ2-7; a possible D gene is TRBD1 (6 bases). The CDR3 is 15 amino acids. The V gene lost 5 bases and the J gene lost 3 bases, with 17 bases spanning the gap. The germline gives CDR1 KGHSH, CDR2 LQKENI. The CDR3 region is CASSSGWGPNYEQYF. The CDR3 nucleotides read TGTGCCAGCTCATCCGGCTGGGGGCCGAACTACGAGCAGTACTTC.

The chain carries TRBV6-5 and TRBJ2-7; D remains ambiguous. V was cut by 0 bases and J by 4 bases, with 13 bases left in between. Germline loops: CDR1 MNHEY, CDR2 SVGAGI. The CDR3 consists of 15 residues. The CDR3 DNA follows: TGTGCCAGCAGTTACTCTCAGGCACCGTCATACGAGCAGTACTTC. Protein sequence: CASSYSQAPSYEQYF.